One sample yielded the 10 T cell receptor beta chains listed below, sequenced in a study of blood T cell repertoires in COVID-19. Data came from immunoSEQ multiplex PCR; TCRdb stores just in-frame clones and leaves some out. The data contain about 330,000 clones, nearly 90% of them singletons. Sample: PBMCs or T cells enriched from blood (not recorded which). Receptors originate from a woman between 25 and 40 years old who had recovered from COVID-19.

The V and J genes are TRBV5-6 and TRBJ1-1; TRBD1 aligns across 7 bases. The germline V gene has CDR1 SGHDT and CDR2 YYEEEE. CDR3 size: 14 residues. V lost 0 bases to trimming and J lost 2 bases; unmatched junction nucleotides: 1. The DNA for the CDR3 is TGTGCCAGCAGCTTGGACAGGGGAAACACTGAAGCTTTCTTT. Residues: CASSLDRGNTEAFF.

The J gene is TRBJ1-1, the V gene TRBV5-4, with a tentative D call TRBD1 (5 bases). Germline CDR1 and CDR2: SGHNT and YYREEE (reference sequence). CDR3 length: 15 residues. Trimming shortened V by 1 base and J by 0 bases, and 10 bases separated the two germline ends. The CDR3 nucleotides read TGTGCCAGCAGCTTGAAGGGGCGCTTGAACACTGAAGCTTTCTTT. Amino acid sequence: CASSLKGRLNTEAFF.

The chain combines TRBV14 with TRBJ2-1; no definite D call. The V gene's germline CDR1 is SGHDN and CDR2 FVKESK. The CDR3 contains 15 residues. V was cut by 0 bases and J by 9 bases, with 15 bases left in between. For the CDR3, the DNA is TGTGCCAGCAGCCAAGACTTGGGTTTCGCAGGTGAGCAGTTCTTC. Its translation: CASSQDLGFAGEQFF.

This sequence joins TRBV9 and TRBJ2-6, with D possibly matching TRBD1 (6 bases). The CDR3 loop spans 19 amino acids. V gave up 5 bases and J gave up 4 bases, with 25 bases separating them. The germline gives CDR1 SGDLS, CDR2 YYNGEE. CDR3 protein: CASSAGVGTSWEGANVLTF. The CDR3 nucleotides read TGTGCCAGCAGTGCCGGCGTAGGGACATCTTGGGAGGGGGCCAACGTCCTGACTTTC.

The CDR3, as DNA: TGTGCCAGTAGTCCCTCCCTTACAAATGAGCAGTTCTTC. It translates to CASSPSLTNEQFF. The rearrangement uses TRBV19 and TRBJ2-1; D unresolved. CDR3 size: 13 residues. Germline CDR1 reads LNHDA; CDR2 reads SQIVND (reference sequence). The ends were cut back, 5 bases at V and 7 bases at J, with 12 bases in the middle.

The J gene is TRBJ1-1, the V gene TRBV7-8; 8 bases agree with TRBD1. V dropped 4 bases and J dropped 6; count of bases not matched to a gene: 7. The length of the CDR3 is 14 residues. The V gene's germline CDR1 is SGHVS and CDR2 FQNEAQ. The chain's CDR3 is CASSSQGASPEAFF. The CDR3 DNA reads as TGTGCCAGCAGCTCCCAGGGGGCCTCTCCTGAAGCTTTCTTT.

About this clone itself: At one end, the junction sequence differs from germline, possibly due to a read error. The gene calls are TRBV30 and TRBJ1-2; TRBD1 is a possible D gene (5 bases). There are 11 residues in the CDR3. CDR1 and CDR2 (germline): GTSNPN, SVGIG (reference sequence). CDR3 protein: CAWSRGQGFAF. The CDR3 region has the DNA TGTGCCTGGAGTCGTGGACAAGGCTTTGCCTTC.

The chain has TRBV2 and TRBJ2-7, with TRBD1 identical over 9 bases. The CDR3 consists of 17 residues. With V trimmed by 6 bases and J by 3 bases, 15 bases remained unmatched. The germline gives CDR1 SNHLY, CDR2 FYNNEI. In DNA, the CDR3 is TGTGCCAGCAGGTTACCGGGACAGGGCTTCGCAGACTACGAGCAGTACTTC. This sequence encodes CASRLPGQGFADYEQYF.

This chain connects TRBV28 to TRBJ1-5; possibly TRBD1 for D (5 bases). Germline V gives CDR1 MDHEN, CDR2 SYDVKM. The CDR3 totals 15 residues. V was clipped by 1 base and J by 4 bases, with 11 bases between them. CDR3 amino acids: CASSLSGGWNQPQHF. The DNA of the CDR3 is TGTGCCAGCAGTTTATCGGGGGGGTGGAATCAGCCCCAGCATTTT.

In nucleotides, the CDR3 is TGTGCCAGCAGCTCGATGACAGGGGCCAGGTACTCCGGGGAGCTGTTTTTT. Its protein product is CASSSMTGARYSGELFF. The chain carries TRBV5-8 and TRBJ2-2; 8 nucleotides match TRBD1. V was clipped by 3 bases and J by 6 bases; unmatched bases: 13. The germline V gene has CDR1 SGHTS and CDR2 YDEGEE. This CDR3 contains 17 residues.